This TCR beta chain was captured by sequencing in a study of blood T cells in healthy people across ages. General study points: Across the age range, TCR beta diversity per million T cells fell in a roughly linear way.

This clonotype was seen many times. Its antigen is not identified. Researchers isolated at least 7 million PBMCs per sample. The authors ran a second PCR of roughly 6 to 12 cycles using a sample-barcoded 5' primer and a J-beta primer mix. Paired-end reads containing CDR3 totaled no fewer than 3 million for each sample. MiXCR, run by TCRdb on the 5' RACE reads, gives a single entry per CDR3 protein. The sample has about 280,000 distinct CDR3 sequences; 25% to 30% are singletons. The CDR3 runs to 13 residues. Germline V gives CDR1 SGDLS, CDR2 YYNGEE. The V end was cut by 1 base, the J end by 12 bases, with 14 bases between.

The origin of this receptor is a woman in her 70s in good health. The sequenced material came from blood. This sequence joins TRBV9 and TRBJ2-1; D unresolved. CDR3 coding DNA: TGTGCCAGCAGCGTAACCCTAGGAACGGGGCAGTTCTTC. This translates into CASSVTLGTGQFF.